This T cell receptor (beta chain) came from a study of PD-L1 blockade in urothelial cancer. Study summary: Analysis of blood occurred 3 weeks (second dose) and 6 weeks after treatment start.

Patients in the study were battling locally advanced or metastatic urothelial carcinoma. The germline V gene encodes CDR1 MGHRA and CDR2 YSYEKL. The CDR3 is 13 residues long. V was cut by 4 bases and J by 8 bases, with 14 bases left in between. Only a few counts were recorded for this clone. Using immunoSEQ multiplex PCR, the repertoire was profiled, and TCRdb retains in-frame clones only, with some absent. The table shows approximately 37,000 clones, with around four fifths occurring only once. This chain uses TRBV4-1 with TRBJ1-2; D is possibly TRBD1 (5 bases). This TCR was sampled from a man aged 60-69 years with urothelial cancer. The sample in question was PBMCs, obtained around atezolizumab (anti-PD-L1) treatment. The CDR3 reads CASSPLRGKGYTF. The CDR3 nucleotides are TGCGCCAGCAGCCCCCTCCGGGGGAAAGGCTACACCTTC.